This T cell receptor (beta chain) was sequenced in a study of blood T cell repertoires in COVID-19. Study details: T cells, B-cell-depleted T cells, or PBMCs supplied cDNA or gDNA.

The CDR3 extends over 15 amino acids. With V trimmed by 5 bases and J by 2 bases, 9 bases remained unmatched. CDR1 is MNHEY, CDR2 SVGAGI, per germline. The method was immunoSEQ multiplex PCR; TCRdb's version includes in-frame clones alone and lacks a portion of them. The repertoire holds roughly 360,000 clones, with around 87% as singletons. This clone was picked up one time. The TCR originated in a woman aged 30 to 39 with acute COVID-19. This sequence joins TRBV6-5 and TRBJ2-7, with 7 bases aligning to TRBD1. Sequenced sample: PBMCs or T cells enriched from blood (not recorded which). The CDR3, as DNA: TGTGCCAGCAGTACCTCCGGGACAGCACCCTACGAGCAGTACTTC. This encodes CASSTSGTAPYEQYF.